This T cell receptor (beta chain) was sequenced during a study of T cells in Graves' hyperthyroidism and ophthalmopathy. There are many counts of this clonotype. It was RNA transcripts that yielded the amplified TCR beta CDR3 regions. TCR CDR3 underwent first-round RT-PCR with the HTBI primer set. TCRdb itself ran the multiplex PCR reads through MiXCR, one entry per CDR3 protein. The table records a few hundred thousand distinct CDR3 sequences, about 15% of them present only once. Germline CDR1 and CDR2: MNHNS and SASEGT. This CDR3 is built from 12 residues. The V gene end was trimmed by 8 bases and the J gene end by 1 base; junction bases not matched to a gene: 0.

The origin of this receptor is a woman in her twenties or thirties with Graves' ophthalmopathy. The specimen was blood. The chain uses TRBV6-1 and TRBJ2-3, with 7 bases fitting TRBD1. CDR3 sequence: CASDRGTDTQYF. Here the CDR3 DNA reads TGTGCCAGCGACAGGGGCACAGATACGCAGTATTTT.